This T cell receptor beta chain was captured in a study of T cells in Graves' hyperthyroidism and ophthalmopathy. Points from the study as a whole: Blood held most thyroid clonotypes expanded above 0.001 frequency. The model anticipated ophthalmopathy a median about six months pre-onset.

Lactation, pregnancy, other autoimmune disease or uncontrolled infection led to exclusion of patients. TCR beta CDR3 regions were amplified from RNA transcripts. First-round RT-PCR targeting the TCR CDR3 was performed with the HTBI primer set. TCRdb independently ran MiXCR on the multiplex PCR reads; one entry per CDR3 protein. The table records 500,000 to 800,000 distinct CDR3 sequences, just under 45% of them present only once. The length of the CDR3 is 14 residues. Trimming pared 5 bases from V and 10 bases from J, leaving 20 bases between. Looked up from germline, CDR1 is SNHLY and CDR2 is FYNNEI. Of note for this clonotype: Its matching antigen is unknown.

The source of this sequence is an adult man with Graves' disease, either hyperthyroidism or ophthalmopathy (not recorded which). The source material was peripheral blood or thyroid tissue (not recorded which). The chain combines TRBV2 with TRBJ1-2; possibly TRBD1 for D (5 bases). Here the CDR3 DNA reads TGTGCCAGCAGTTTATCGGCAGGGCACTTACTCTACACCTTC. Its translation: CASSLSAGHLLYTF.